A selection of T cell receptor beta chains follows, all from one sample in a study of T cell responses to AZD1222 COVID-19 vaccine. The method was immunoSEQ multiplex PCR; TCRdb's version includes in-frame clones alone and lacks a portion of them. The top ten hold roughly 1.5% of the sample, which has some 150,000 clones, more than 70% seen once. The input for sequencing was peripheral blood, taken 28 days after the second AZD1222 dose. The receptors originated from an adult who received the AZD1222 COVID-19 vaccine. Both conserved end residues are part of each CDR3. A D gene is named only where the DNA matches it firmly. Rows give clone size only sometimes, using once, few, many, or a class for an expanded clone.

clone size	V gene	D gene	J gene	CDR3 DNA	CDR3 protein
once	TRBV7-2	NA	TRBJ2-3	TGTGCCAGCAGCCCCACCCCCAGGGGCGGGGGGCAGTATTTT	CASSPTPRGGGQYF
NA	TRBV9	TRBD1	TRBJ2-7	TGTGCCAGCAACTCCGGGACAGGGGACTACGAGCAGTACTTC	CASNSGTGDYEQYF
NA	TRBV5-1	NA	TRBJ1-4	TGCGCCAGCAGCTTCGCGGAGGGAGAGATAACTAATGAAAAACTGTTTTTT	CASSFAEGEITNEKLFF
NA	TRBV12-3/TRBV12-4	NA	TRBJ1-6	TGTGCCAGCAGACAGTCAGATGGATCACCCCTCCACTTT	CASRQSDGSPLHF
few	TRBV27	NA	TRBJ2-5	TGTGCCAGCAGCAAGCTGGGGGCGGGAGAGACCCAGTACTTC	CASSKLGAGETQYF
NA	TRBV28	NA	TRBJ1-6	TGTGCCAGCAGCCCAATCCGGGGGGCGAGGGATAATTCACCCCTCCACTTT	CASSPIRGARDNSPLHF
NA	TRBV19	TRBD1	TRBJ1-3	TGTGCCAGTAGTATAAACCCTCCGGGACAGGGGGCACCCTCTGGAAACACCATATATTTT	CASSINPPGQGAPSGNTIYF
NA	TRBV5-1	TRBD1	TRBJ2-5	TGCGCCAGCAGCTTCGGACAGGGATTGGAGACCCAGTACTTC	CASSFGQGLETQYF
NA	TRBV5-8	TRBD1	TRBJ1-6	TGTGCCAGCAGCCTCCGGGACAGGGGATGGTCACCCCTCCACTTT	CASSLRDRGWSPLHF
once	TRBV7-2	NA	TRBJ2-6	TGTGCCAGCAGTTACTCTGGGCCTGGGGCCAACGTCCTGACTTTC	CASSYSGPGANVLTF
NA	TRBV5-5	NA	TRBJ1-1	TGTGCCAGCAGCTTGGGAAGGGATGCTTTCTTT	CASSLGRDAFF
NA	TRBV19	TRBD1	TRBJ1-2	TGTGCCAGTAGTACTGGGACAGGGGTTAACTATGGCTACACCTTC	CASSTGTGVNYGYTF
NA	TRBV2	TRBD1	TRBJ2-4	TGTGCCAGCAAGGGACAGGTTGACATTCAGTACTTC	CASKGQVDIQYF
NA	TRBV19	TRBD1	TRBJ1-2	TGTGCCAGTAGTTGGGGACAGGCAGCTTATGGCTACACCTTC	CASSWGQAAYGYTF
NA	TRBV7-2	NA	TRBJ2-3	TGTGCCAGCAGCGCTCGACTAAGCACAGATACGCAGTATTTT	CASSARLSTDTQYF
NA	TRBV3-1/TRBV3-2	NA	TRBJ2-2	TGTGCCAGCAGCCAAGATCTAAAGGGGGAGCTGTTTTTT	CASSQDLKGELFF
NA	TRBV7-9	NA	TRBJ1-2	TGTGCCAGCAGCTTTAAACTAGAGATTGGCAACAACTATGGCTACACCTTC	CASSFKLEIGNNYGYTF
NA	TRBV3-1/TRBV3-2	TRBD2	TRBJ2-1	TGTGCCAGCAGACCTGATCCGGGACTATCCCACTCCTACAATGAGCAGTTCTTC	CASRPDPGLSHSYNEQFF
few	TRBV9	NA	TRBJ1-4	TGTGCCAGCAGCGTCGGGGGTTCGAATGAAAAACTGTTTTTT	CASSVGGSNEKLFF
NA	TRBV12-3/TRBV12-4	NA	TRBJ1-5	TGTGCCAGCAGCTTACAAGGGGATCAGCCCCAGCATTTT	CASSLQGDQPQHF
once	TRBV11-3	TRBD2	TRBJ2-1	TGTGCCAGCAGCTTACGACCGGATAGCGGGAGGTCCTCCTACAATGAGCAGTTCTTC	CASSLRPDSGRSSYNEQFF
NA	TRBV27	NA	TRBJ2-7	TGTGCCAGTCTTTCGACCGGGAAAAAAAGACCCTACGAGCAGTACTTC	CASLSTGKKRPYEQYF
once	TRBV25-1	TRBD1	TRBJ1-2	TGTGCCAGCGGAGAGGGGACAGGGGGTCCCTATGGCTACACCTTC	CASGEGTGGPYGYTF
NA	TRBV7-2	NA	TRBJ1-2	TGTGCCAGCAGCTTAGATACCCAGGGGAAGTCCTCCCTCTATGGCTACACCTTC	CASSLDTQGKSSLYGYTF
NA	TRBV7-2	NA	TRBJ2-7	TGTGCCAGCAGGCGAACTATCACCTACGAGCAGTACTTC	CASRRTITYEQYF
NA	TRBV5-6	NA	TRBJ2-7	TGTGCCAGCAGCCGACCCACCTACGAGCAGTACTTC	CASSRPTYEQYF
once	TRBV6-6	NA	TRBJ2-7	TGTGCCAGCAGTTACGCACTAGCTTCATACGAGCAGTACTTC	CASSYALASYEQYF
NA	TRBV28	TRBD2	TRBJ2-1	TGTGCCAGCGCAGGGGTTCGTCCGACTAGCGGGAAAAGGTACAATGAGCAGTTCTTC	CASAGVRPTSGKRYNEQFF
once	TRBV19	TRBD2	TRBJ2-3	TGTGCCAGTAGTATAAAGGGACTAGCTGATGCCACGCAGTATTTT	CASSIKGLADATQYF
NA	TRBV5-1	NA	TRBJ1-4	TGCGCCAGCGCCGGTGGGACGGCAACTAATGAAAAACTGTTTTTT	CASAGGTATNEKLFF
NA	TRBV4-3	NA	TRBJ2-1	TGCGCCAGCAGCGCCAATCCCAGCGGCTACAATGAGCAGTTCTTC	CASSANPSGYNEQFF
NA	TRBV28	NA	TRBJ1-1	TGTGCCAGCAGCCCCCAATCTGAAGCTTTCTTT	CASSPQSEAFF
NA	TRBV7-8	TRBD1	TRBJ2-1	TGTGCCAGCAGCTTAGGGACAGGGACGTACAATGAGCAGTTCTTC	CASSLGTGTYNEQFF
NA	TRBV24-1	TRBD2	TRBJ2-7	TGTGCCACCAGTGATTTGCCAGGGACGGGAGGGCCCTTAGCCTACGAGCAGTACTTC	CATSDLPGTGGPLAYEQYF
NA	TRBV28	NA	TRBJ1-3	TGTGCCAGCAGTTTTAGGGGAATGACTGGAAACACCATATATTTT	CASSFRGMTGNTIYF
NA	TRBV10-3	NA	TRBJ1-1	TGTGCCATCAGGGGGACTGCGATGAACACTGAAGCTTTCTTT	CAIRGTAMNTEAFF
NA	TRBV2	NA	TRBJ2-2	TGTGCCAGCAGTGAACAGCATTACACCGGGGAGCTGTTTTTT	CASSEQHYTGELFF
NA	TRBV5-1	TRBD1	TRBJ1-3	TGCGCCAGCAGCTTGTGGACAGGAGGAAACACCATATATTTT	CASSLWTGGNTIYF
NA	TRBV20-1	TRBD1	TRBJ2-7	TGCAGTGCTAGTCCCGGGACAGGGGACGAGCAGTACTTC	CSASPGTGDEQYF